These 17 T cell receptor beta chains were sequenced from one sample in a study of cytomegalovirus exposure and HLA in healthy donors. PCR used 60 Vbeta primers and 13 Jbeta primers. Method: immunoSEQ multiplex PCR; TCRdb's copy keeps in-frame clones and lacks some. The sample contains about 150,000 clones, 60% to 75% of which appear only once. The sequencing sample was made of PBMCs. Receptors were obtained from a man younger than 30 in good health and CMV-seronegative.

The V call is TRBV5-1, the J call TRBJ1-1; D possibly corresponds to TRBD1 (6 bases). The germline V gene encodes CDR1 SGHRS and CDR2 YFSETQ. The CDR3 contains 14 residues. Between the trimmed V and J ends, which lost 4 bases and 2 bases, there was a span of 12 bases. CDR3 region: CASSPIGGNTEAFF. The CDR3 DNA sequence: TGCGCCAGCAGCCCAATAGGGGGAAACACTGAAGCTTTCTTT.

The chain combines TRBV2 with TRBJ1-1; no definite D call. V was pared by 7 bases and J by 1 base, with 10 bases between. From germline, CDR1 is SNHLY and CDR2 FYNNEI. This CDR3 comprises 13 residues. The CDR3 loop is CASIREGNTEAFF. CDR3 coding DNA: TGTGCCAGCATTAGGGAGGGGAACACTGAAGCTTTCTTT. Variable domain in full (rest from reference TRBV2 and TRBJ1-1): EPEVTQTPSHQVTQMGQEVILRCVPISNHLYFYWYRQILGQKVEFLVSFYNNEISEKSEIFDDQFSVERPDGSNFTLKIRSTKLEDSAMYFCASIREGNTEAFFGQGTRLTVV.

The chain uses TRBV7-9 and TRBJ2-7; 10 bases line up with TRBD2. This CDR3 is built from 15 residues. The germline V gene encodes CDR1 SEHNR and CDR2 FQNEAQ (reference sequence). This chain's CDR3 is CASSDLLAGVDEKYV. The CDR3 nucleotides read TGTGCCAGCAGCGATCTTCTAGCGGGGGTCGACGAGAAGTACGTC.

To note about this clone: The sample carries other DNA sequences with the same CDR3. This chain's CDR3 is CASSSDRGGEKLFF. In DNA, the CDR3 is TGTGCCAGCAGCTCCGACAGGGGAGGCGAAAAACTGTTTTTT. The chain carries TRBV7-9 and TRBJ1-4, with 8 nucleotides matching TRBD1. Germline V gene data show CDR1 as SEHNR and CDR2 as FQNEAQ (reference sequence). The CDR3 totals 14 residues. V dropped 4 bases and J dropped 8; count of bases not matched to a gene: 6. Full variable domain (outside the CDR3, taken from reference TRBV7-9 and TRBJ1-4): DTGVSQNPRHKITKRGQNVTFRCDPISEHNRLYWYRQTLGQGPEFLTYFQNEAQLEKSRLLSDRFSAERPKGSFSTLEIQRTEQGDSAMYLCASSSDRGGEKLFFGSGTQLSVL.

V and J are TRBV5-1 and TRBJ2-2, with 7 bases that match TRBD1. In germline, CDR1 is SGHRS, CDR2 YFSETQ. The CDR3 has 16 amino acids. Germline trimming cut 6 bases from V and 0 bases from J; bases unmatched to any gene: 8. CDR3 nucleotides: TGCGCCAGCAACGCGGCCGGGACAGCGAACACCGGGGAGCTGTTTTTT. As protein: CASNAAGTANTGELFF. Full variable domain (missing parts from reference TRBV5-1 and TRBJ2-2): KAGVTQTPRYLIKTRGQQVTLSCSPISGHRSVSWYQQTPGQGLQFLFEYFSETQRNKGNFPGRFSGRQFSNSRSEMNVSTLELGDSALYLCASNAAGTANTGELFFGEGSRLTVL.

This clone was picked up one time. In DNA form, the CDR3 reads TGTGCCAGCTCACCCCAGGGGGCAGAACAGCCCCAGCATTTT. It specifies CASSPQGAEQPQHF. The chain couples TRBV18 to TRBJ1-5; 8 bases are a match to TRBD1. The CDR3 length is 14 residues. Losses at the gene ends were 3 bases for V and 7 bases for J; bases not matched to a gene: 5. Germline V gives CDR1 KGHSH, CDR2 LQKENI.

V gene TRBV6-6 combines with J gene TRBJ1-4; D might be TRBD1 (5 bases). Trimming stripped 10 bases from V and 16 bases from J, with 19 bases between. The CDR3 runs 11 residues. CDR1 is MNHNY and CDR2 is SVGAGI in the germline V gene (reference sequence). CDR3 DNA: TGTGCCACTGTCGGTCAGGGCCTGGGGTTTTTT. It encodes CATVGQGLGFF.

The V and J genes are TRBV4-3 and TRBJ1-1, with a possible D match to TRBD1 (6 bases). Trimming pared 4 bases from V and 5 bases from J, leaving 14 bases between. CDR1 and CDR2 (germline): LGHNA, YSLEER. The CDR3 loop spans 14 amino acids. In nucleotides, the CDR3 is TGCGCCAGCAGCCTCCTTAGACAGGAGACTGAAGCTTTCTTT. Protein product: CASSLLRQETEAFF.

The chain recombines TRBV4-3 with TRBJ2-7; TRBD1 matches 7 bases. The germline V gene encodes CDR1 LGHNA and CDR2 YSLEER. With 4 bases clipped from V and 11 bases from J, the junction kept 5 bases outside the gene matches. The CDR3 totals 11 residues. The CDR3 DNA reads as TGCGCCAGCAGCCCACGGACAGGCAAGTACTTC. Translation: CASSPRTGKYF.

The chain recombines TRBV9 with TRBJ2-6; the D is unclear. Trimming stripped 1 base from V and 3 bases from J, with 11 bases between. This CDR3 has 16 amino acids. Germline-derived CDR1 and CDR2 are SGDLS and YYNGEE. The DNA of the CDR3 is TGTGCCAGCAGCGTAACCCCCTCCGGTGGGGCCAACGTCCTGACTTTC. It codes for CASSVTPSGGANVLTF.

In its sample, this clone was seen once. The CDR3 DNA follows: TGTGCCAGCAGCCTAGGGAGGTTCCTACTGTACAATGAGCAGTTCTTC. Protein product: CASSLGRFLLYNEQFF. The gene calls are TRBV7-9 and TRBJ2-1, with a tentative D call TRBD2 (6 bases). Germline assignment: CDR1 SEHNR and CDR2 FQNEAQ (reference sequence). Trimming pared 5 bases from V and 4 bases from J, leaving 18 bases between. The CDR3 has 16 amino acids.

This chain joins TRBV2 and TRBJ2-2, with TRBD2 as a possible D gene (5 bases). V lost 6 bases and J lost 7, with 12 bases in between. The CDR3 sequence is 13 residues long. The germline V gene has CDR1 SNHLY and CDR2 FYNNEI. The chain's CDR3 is CASSLARGGELFF. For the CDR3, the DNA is TGTGCCAGCAGCCTAGCCCGAGGCGGGGAGCTGTTTTTT.

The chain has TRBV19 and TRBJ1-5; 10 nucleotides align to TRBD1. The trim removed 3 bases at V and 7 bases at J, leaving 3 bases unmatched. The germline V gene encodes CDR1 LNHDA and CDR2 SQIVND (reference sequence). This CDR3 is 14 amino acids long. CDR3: CASSIWDRGQPQHF. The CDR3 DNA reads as TGTGCCAGTAGTATCTGGGACAGGGGCCAGCCCCAGCATTTT.

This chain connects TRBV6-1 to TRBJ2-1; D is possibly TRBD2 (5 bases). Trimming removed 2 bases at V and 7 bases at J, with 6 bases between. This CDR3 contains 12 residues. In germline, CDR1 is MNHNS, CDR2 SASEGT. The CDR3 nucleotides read TGTGCCAGCAGTGAACCGGGGAATGAGCAGTTCTTC. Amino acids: CASSEPGNEQFF.

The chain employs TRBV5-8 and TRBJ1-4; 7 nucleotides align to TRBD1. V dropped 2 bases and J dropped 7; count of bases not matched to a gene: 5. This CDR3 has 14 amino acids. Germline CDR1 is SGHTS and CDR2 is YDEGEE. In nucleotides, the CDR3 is TGTGCCAGCAGCTTTGAGGGACAGCCTGAAAAACTGTTTTTT. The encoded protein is CASSFEGQPEKLFF.

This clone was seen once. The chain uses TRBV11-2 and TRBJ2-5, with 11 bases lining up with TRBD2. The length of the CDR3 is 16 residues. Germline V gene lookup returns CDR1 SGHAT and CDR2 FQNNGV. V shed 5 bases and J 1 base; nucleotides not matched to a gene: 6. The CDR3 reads CASSPWTSGPQETQYF. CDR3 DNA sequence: TGTGCCAGCAGCCCTTGGACTAGCGGGCCCCAAGAGACCCAGTACTTC.

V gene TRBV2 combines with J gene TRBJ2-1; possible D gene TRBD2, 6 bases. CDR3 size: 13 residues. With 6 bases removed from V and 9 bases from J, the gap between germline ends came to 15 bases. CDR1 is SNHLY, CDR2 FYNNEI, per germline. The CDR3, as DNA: TGTGCCAGCAGCCAGACTAGTTTGAGTGAGCAGTTCTTC. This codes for CASSQTSLSEQFF.